This TCR beta chain was retrieved from a study of shared clonotypes between healthy human individuals (dated by TCRdb to about 2020). About the study as a whole: Two women and a few men aged 18 to 49 years were included in the cohort. To estimate repertoire size and how much clonotype sharing occurs between individuals, the study deeply sequenced the blood TCR repertoires of a handful of healthy adults. To increase sequencing depth and limit assay-specific biases, different laboratories used diverse techniques to prepare libraries and sequence TCR repertoires. Between about 0.8 and 9 billion PBMCs per donor were obtained by leukapheresis.

For CDR1 and CDR2, the germline V gene lists SGHTA and FQGNSA. The CDR3 measures 15 amino acids from cysteine to phenylalanine. Only the CDR3 part of the read is kept: 45 bases, read in frame from the first base. The trim is 0 bases for V and 0 bases for J, with a gap of 8 bases between the germline ends. The investigation overall reported the following: Sampling was limited to blood, and TCR repertoires in tissue likely differ from TCR repertoires in blood. Based on pairwise subsampling, the degree of clonotype sharing among donors was expected to be affected by sequencing depth. The genetic and exposure-history diversity represented was limited by the small number of donors.

Using the deep immunoSEQ assay, multiplex PCR amplified TCR CDR3 regions from genomic DNA. For each cell subset, the extracted genomic DNA was distributed evenly across all wells of several immunoSEQ 96-well plates, and each plate served as one replicate. For unsorted PBMC, each replicate PCR was loaded with around 300 ng genomic DNA, equivalent to about 33,000 T cell genomes. Genomic DNA from unsorted PBMC was sequenced over ten immunoSEQ deep assay plates. The purified libraries were quantified using a Qubit 3.0 fluorometer, sized with a Bioanalyzer 2100, and then quantified again using the KAPA Library Quantification kit. Every immunoSEQ 96-well plate was sequenced on a dedicated single-read 150-cycle Illumina NextSeq 550 flow cell. The authors' analysis ran thus. The immunoSEQ output contained only junctional sequences without quality scores, so filtering could not match that applied to full-length reads. Sequences were annotated with PyIR, a Python wrapper for IgBLAST v1.9, and V/J genes and CDR3 were assigned using IMGT germline references. Reads were removed for weak V/J assignments (E-value above 1e-6), missing CDR3, stop codons, out-of-frame junctions, or ambiguous translated residues. V3J clonotypes were defined as sequences sharing an identical inferred V gene, J gene, and CDR3 amino acid sequence. Percentage overlap between repertoires was computed as shared unique clonotypes divided by the size of the smaller repertoire. Three approaches were used to assess repertoire richness: RTK rarefaction, the Chao1 estimator, and Recon v2.1 estimates of unobserved clonotypes. What TCRdb holds here is the immuneACCESS table cut down to in-frame rearrangements. Part of the clones is not present; checked against another copy, under half of the missing clones reflect an unresolved V gene, and the others are unexplained. Clone size and the V and J calls come from that table; the DNA yielded D and trimming. For this sample there are around 440,000 clones; about 74% appear just once. The ten largest clones represent around 12% of the sample.

Concerning this clone itself: The specificity of this receptor is unknown. Per-nucleotide qualities are absent, and no much larger clonotype sits a single base away.

Donors were healthy HIV-negative adults with no recently reported acute infections or vaccinations. Every donor was a Caucasian adult residing in Nashville, Tennessee, USA. For unsorted samples, approximately 84 million PBMCs were counted, and genomic DNA was extracted using the QIAamp DNA Blood Mini kit. Blood was obtained by leukapheresis, after which PBMCs were separated by Ficoll-Histopaque density gradient centrifugation and cryopreserved in liquid nitrogen vapor phase. The clonotype comes from a woman aged 40 to 55 in good health. Some clones in this sample may be carry-over from other donors' samples. The chain uses TRBV7-2 and TRBJ1-2; confidence is insufficient to name the D gene. The sample was PBMCs. The CDR3 reads as follows: CASSLATTTNYGYTF. The nucleotides are TGTGCCAGCAGCTTAGCAACGACCACTAACTATGGCTACACCTTC.